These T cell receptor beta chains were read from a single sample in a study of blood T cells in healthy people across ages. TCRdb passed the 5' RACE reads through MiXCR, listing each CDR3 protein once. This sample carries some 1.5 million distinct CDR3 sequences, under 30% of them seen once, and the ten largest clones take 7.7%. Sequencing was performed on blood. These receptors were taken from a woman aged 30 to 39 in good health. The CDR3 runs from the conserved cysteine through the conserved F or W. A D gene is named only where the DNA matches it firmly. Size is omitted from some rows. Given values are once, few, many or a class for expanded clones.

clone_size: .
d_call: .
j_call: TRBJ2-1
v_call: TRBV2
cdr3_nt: TGTGCCAGCAGTGATCGAGACCAAAGTCGCCATGAGCAGTTCTTC
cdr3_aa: CASSDRDQSRHEQFF

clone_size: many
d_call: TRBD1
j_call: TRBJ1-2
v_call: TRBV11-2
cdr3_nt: TGTGCCAGCAGCCCGATCTCAAATACAGGGGGCGGCACCTTC
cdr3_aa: CASSPISNTGGGTF

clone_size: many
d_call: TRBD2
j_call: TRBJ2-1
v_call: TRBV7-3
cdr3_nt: TGTGCCAGCAGCCAAACTAGCGGGGGGGCCTATGAGCAGTTCTTC
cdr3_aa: CASSQTSGGAYEQFF

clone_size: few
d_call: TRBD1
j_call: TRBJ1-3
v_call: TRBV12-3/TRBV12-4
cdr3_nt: TGTGCCAGCAGTTCCCGACAGGGGAAAAACACCATATATTTT
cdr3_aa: CASSSRQGKNTIYF

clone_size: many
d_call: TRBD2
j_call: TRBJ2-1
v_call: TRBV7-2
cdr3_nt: TGTGCCAGCAGCTTAGAGACTAGCGGTCTTGAGCAGTTCTTC
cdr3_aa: CASSLETSGLEQFF

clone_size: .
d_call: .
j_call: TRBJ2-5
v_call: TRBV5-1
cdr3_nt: TGCGCCAGCAGCTCCCGGAGACTAGGGAGGGAGACCCAGTACTTC
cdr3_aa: CASSSRRLGRETQYF

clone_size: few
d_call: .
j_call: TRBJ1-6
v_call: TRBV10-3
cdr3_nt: TGTGCCATCAGTGAGCAGACAGCGGGGAATTCACCCCTCCACTTT
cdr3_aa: CAISEQTAGNSPLHF

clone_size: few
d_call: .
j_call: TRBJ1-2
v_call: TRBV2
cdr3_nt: TGTGCCAGCAGTTTGGAGGGGCAGAGAGGAGGCTACACCTTC
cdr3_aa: CASSLEGQRGGYTF

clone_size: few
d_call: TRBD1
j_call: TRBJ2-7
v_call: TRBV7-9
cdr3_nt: TGTGCCAGCAGCTACGAAATGCGACAGGGTTACCCCACCTACGAGCAGTACTTC
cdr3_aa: CASSYEMRQGYPTYEQYF

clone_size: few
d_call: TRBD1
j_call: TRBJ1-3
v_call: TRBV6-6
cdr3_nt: TGTGCCAGCAGTTACTCGGGGGGACAGGGAAACACCATATATTTT
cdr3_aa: CASSYSGGQGNTIYF

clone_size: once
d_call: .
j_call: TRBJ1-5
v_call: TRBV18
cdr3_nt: TGTGCCAGCTCACCAAGCAGGGGCCCCGGGCCCCAGCATTTT
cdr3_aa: CASSPSRGPGPQHF

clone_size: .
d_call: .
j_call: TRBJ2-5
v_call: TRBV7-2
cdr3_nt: TGTGCCAGCAGCTTATTCAATATGGCCAGGATCCAAGAGACCCAGTACTTC
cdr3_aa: CASSLFNMARIQETQYF

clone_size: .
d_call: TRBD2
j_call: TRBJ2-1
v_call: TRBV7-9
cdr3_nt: TGTGCCTGCAGCTTAACAGCGGGGGCCTACAATGAGCAGTTCTTC
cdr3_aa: CACSLTAGAYNEQFF

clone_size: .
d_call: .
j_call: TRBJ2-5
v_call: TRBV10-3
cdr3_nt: TGTGCCATCAGCCCAGAGCCCGCTAGCGTCGAGACCCAGTACTTC
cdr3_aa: CAISPEPASVETQYF

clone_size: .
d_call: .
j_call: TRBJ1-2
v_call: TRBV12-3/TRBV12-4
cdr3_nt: TGTGCCAGCAGTTTATCGGTAGACCTTCGAGGCTACACCTTC
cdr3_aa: CASSLSVDLRGYTF

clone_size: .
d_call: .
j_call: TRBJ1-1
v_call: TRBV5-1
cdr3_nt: TGTGCCAGCAGTTTAGGACAGTACACTGAAGCTTTCTTT
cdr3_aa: CASSLGQYTEAFF

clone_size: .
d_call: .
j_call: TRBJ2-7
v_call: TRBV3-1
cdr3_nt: TGTGCCAGCAGCACCTCCGGGACACCAGAACCTTACGAGCAGTACTTC
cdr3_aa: CASSTSGTPEPYEQYF

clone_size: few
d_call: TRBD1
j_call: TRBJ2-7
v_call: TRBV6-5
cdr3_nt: TGTGCCAGCAGTTACTCGAACTTGGTTTTGGGACAGGTCTACGAGCAGTACTTC
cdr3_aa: CASSYSNLVLGQVYEQYF

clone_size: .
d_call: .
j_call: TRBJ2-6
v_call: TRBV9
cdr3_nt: TGTACCAGCAGCGTTCAGGGTGGCTCTGGGGCCAACGTCCTGACTTTC
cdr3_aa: CTSSVQGGSGANVLTF

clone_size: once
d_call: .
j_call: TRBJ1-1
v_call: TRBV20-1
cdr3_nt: TGCAGTGCTAGAGATCAGCCAACTGAAGGTTTCTTT
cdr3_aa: CSARDQPTEGFF

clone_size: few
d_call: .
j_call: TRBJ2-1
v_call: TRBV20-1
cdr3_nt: TGCAGTGTAAGGGGTCTAGCTCGCAGAGGGGAGCAGTTCTTC
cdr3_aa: CSVRGLARRGEQFF

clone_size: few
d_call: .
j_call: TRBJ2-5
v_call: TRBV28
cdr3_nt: TGTGCCAGCCGTCGGTTGATGCAAGAGACCCAGTACTTC
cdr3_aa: CASRRLMQETQYF

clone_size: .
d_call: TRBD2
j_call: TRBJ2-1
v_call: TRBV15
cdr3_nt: TGTGCCACCAGCAAAAGACTAGCGGGATTCATGAACAATGAGCAGTTCTTC
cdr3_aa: CATSKRLAGFMNNEQFF

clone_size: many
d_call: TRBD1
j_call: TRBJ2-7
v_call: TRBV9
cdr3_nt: TGTGCCAGCAGCCCAACCGGGACAGGGACCTACGAGCAGTACTTC
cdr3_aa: CASSPTGTGTYEQYF

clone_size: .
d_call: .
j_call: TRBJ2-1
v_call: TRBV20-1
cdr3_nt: TGCAGTGCTACCCAGTACAATGAGCAGTTCTTC
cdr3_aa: CSATQYNEQFF

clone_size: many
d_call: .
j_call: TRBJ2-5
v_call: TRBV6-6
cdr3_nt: TGTGCCAGCAGCCCCCGGAGGGGGTACCAAGAGACCCAGTACTTC
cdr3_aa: CASSPRRGYQETQYF

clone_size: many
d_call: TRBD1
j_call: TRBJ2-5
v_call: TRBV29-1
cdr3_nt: TGCAGCGTCGGGACAGCGGAGGAGACCCAGTACTTC
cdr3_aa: CSVGTAEETQYF

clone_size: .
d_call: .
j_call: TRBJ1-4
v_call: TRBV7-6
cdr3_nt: TGTGCCAGCAGTCTTGACGAGGCAACTAATGAAAAACTGTTTTTT
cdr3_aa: CASSLDEATNEKLFF

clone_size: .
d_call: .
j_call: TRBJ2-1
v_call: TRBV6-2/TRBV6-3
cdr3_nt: TGTGCCAGCAGTAACCCGGGGCGGGTCAATGAGCAGTTCTTC
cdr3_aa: CASSNPGRVNEQFF

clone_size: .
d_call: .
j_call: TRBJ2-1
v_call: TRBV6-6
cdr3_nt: TGTGCCAGCGGGGGGGGCGGGGGCGTCTACAATGAGCAGTTCTTC
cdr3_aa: CASGGGGGVYNEQFF

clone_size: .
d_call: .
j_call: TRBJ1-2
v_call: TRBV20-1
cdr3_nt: TGCAGTGCTCTAAAACAGACCCCTGGCTACACCTTC
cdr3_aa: CSALKQTPGYTF

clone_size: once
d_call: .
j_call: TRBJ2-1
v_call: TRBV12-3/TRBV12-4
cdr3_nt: TGTGCCAGCAGCCGCCGACATGAGCAGTTCTTC
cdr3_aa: CASSRRHEQFF

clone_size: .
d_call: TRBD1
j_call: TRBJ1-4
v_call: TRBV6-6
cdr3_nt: TGTGCCAGCAGTCAGACAGGGGGCGAGGATGAAAAACTGTTTTTT
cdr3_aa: CASSQTGGEDEKLFF

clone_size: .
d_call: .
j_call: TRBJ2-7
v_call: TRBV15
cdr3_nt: TGTGCCACCAGCAGAGATATAGAGACTCCTTCGAGCGAGCAGTACTTC
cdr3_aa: CATSRDIETPSSEQYF

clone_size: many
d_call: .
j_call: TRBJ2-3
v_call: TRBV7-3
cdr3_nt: TGTGCCAGCAGCTTAACGGTCGGGGAGGTGCAGTATTTT
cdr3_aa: CASSLTVGEVQYF

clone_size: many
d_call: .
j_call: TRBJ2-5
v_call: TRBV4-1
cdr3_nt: TGCGCCAGCAGCCAAGAGGCCACGAGGCAGCTAAGGGGAGAGACCCAGTACTTC
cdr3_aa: CASSQEATRQLRGETQYF

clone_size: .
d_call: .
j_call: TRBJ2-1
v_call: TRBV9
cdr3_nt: TGTGCCAGCAGCTCTAGGGGGGACTCACGGTTGGGGGAGCAGGTCTTC
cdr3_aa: CASSSRGDSRLGEQVF

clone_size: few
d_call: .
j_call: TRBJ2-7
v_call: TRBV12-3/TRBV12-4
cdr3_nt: TGTGCCAGCAGTTTCGGGCCCGACAGGTACGAGCAGTACTTC
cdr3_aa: CASSFGPDRYEQYF

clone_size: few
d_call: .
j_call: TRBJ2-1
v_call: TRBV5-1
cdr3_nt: TGCGCCAGCATCATCGACGCCGGGACAAGCTACAATGAGCAGTTCTTC
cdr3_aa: CASIIDAGTSYNEQFF

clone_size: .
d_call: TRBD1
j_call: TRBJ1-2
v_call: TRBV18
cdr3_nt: TGTGCCAGCTCAACCGACAGGGCGAACTATGGCTACACCTTC
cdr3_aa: CASSTDRANYGYTF

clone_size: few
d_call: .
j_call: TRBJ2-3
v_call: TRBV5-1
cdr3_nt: TGCGCCAGCAGCACGGGGGGGACAGGGAGCACAGATACGCAGTATTTT
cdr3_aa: CASSTGGTGSTDTQYF

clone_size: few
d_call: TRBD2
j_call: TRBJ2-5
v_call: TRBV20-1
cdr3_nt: TGCAGTGCGCAGACTAGCGGGGGGATTCGAGAGACCCAGTACTTC
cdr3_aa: CSAQTSGGIRETQYF